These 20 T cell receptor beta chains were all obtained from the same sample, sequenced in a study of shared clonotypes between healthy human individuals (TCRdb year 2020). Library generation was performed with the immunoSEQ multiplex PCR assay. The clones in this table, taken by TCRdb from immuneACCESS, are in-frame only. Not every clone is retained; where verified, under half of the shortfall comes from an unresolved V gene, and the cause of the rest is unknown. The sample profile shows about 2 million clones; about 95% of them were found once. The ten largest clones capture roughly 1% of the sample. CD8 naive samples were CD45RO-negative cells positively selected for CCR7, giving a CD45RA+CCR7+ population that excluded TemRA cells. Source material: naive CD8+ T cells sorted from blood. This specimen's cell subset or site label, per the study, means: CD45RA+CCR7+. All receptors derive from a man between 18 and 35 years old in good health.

The CDR3 DNA reads TGTGCCAGATTCCGGGGGGAATCAGCAGACTCCTACGAGCAGTACTTC. Its translation: CARFRGESADSYEQYF. V is TRBV27 and J is TRBJ2-7; 7 nucleotides align to TRBD2. CDR3 length equals 16 residues. V shed 9 bases, J shed 0 bases, and the junction held 14 bases outside the gene matches. Germline CDR1 is MNHEY and CDR2 is SMNVEV (reference sequence).

The CDR3 here is CASSSLAIRGVGEQFF. CDR3 in DNA: TGTGCCAGCAGTTCACTAGCGATCAGGGGAGTGGGTGAGCAGTTCTTC. The rearrangement uses TRBV6-6 and TRBJ2-1, with D possibly being TRBD2 (7 bases). V was trimmed by 4 bases and J by 9 bases, leaving 22 bases between them. The CDR3 runs 16 residues. Germline-derived CDR1 and CDR2 are MNHNY and SVGAGI (reference sequence).

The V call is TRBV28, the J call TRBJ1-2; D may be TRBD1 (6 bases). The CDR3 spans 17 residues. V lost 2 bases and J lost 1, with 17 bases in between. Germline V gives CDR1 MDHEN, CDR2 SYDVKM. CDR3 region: CASSLAGLGQFNYGYTF. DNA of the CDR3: TGTGCCAGCAGTTTAGCCGGTTTAGGACAGTTTAACTATGGCTACACCTTC.

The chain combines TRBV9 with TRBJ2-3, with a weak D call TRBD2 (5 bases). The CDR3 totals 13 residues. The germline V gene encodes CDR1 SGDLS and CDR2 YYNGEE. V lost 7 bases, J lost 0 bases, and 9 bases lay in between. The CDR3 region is CASGERSTDTQYF. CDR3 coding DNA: TGTGCCAGCGGGGAGCGGAGCACAGATACGCAGTATTTT.

The CDR3 bases are TGTGCCAGCAGTCGAGACAGTCAGAACGGGAAGTGGACCTTC. Translated: CASSRDSQNGKWTF. V and J are TRBV5-6 and TRBJ1-2; D is perhaps TRBD1 (5 bases). Germline V gene lookup returns CDR1 SGHDT and CDR2 YYEEEE. The V gene lost 5 bases and the J gene lost 14 bases, with 25 bases spanning the gap. The CDR3 totals 14 residues.

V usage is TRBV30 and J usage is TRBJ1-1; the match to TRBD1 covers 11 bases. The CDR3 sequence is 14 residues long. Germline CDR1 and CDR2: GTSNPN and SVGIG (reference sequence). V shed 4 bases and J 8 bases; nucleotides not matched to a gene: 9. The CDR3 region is CAWNRGTGGTEAFF. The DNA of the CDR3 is TGTGCCTGGAATAGAGGGACAGGGGGGACCGAAGCTTTCTTT.

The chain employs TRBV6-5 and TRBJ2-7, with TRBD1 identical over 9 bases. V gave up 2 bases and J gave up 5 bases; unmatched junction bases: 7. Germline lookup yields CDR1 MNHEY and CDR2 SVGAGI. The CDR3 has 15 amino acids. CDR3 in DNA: TGTGCCAGCAGTTACCCCGGACAGGGGTCAGACGAGCAGTACTTC. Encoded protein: CASSYPGQGSDEQYF.

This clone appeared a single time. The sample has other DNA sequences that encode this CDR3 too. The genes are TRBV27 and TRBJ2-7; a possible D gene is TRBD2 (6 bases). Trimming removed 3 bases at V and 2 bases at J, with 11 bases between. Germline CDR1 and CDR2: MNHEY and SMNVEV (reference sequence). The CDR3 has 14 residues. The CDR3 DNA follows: TGTGCCAGCAGTTTTGCCGGGAGTACCTACGAGCAGTACTTC. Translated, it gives CASSFAGSTYEQYF.

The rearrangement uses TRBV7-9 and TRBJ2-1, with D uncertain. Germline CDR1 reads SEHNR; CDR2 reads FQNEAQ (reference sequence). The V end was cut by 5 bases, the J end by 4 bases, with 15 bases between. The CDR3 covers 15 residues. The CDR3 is CASSPNWAEYNEQFF. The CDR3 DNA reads TGTGCCAGCAGCCCCAATTGGGCAGAGTACAATGAGCAGTTCTTC.

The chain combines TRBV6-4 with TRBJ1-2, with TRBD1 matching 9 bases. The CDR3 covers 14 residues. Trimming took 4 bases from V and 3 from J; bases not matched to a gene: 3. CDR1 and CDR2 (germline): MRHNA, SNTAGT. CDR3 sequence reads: CASSADRGYYGYTF. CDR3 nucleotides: TGTGCCAGCAGTGCTGACAGGGGGTACTATGGCTACACCTTC.

CDR3 coding DNA: TGTGCCAGCAGTGAAGTAGGACCGGTTCTTACTGGGGCCAACGTCCTGACTTTC. It yields the protein CASSEVGPVLTGANVLTF. The rearrangement links TRBV6-1 to TRBJ2-6; D remains unclear. The germline gives CDR1 MNHNS, CDR2 SASEGT. The CDR3 consists of 18 residues. V was pared by 1 base and J by 2 bases, with 15 bases between.

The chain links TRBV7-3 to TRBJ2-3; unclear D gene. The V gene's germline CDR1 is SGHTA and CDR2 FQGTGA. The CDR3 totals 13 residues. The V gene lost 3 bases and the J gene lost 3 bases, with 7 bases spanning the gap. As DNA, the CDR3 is TGTGCCAGCAGCTTGGGGATAACAGATACGCAGTATTTT. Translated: CASSLGITDTQYF.

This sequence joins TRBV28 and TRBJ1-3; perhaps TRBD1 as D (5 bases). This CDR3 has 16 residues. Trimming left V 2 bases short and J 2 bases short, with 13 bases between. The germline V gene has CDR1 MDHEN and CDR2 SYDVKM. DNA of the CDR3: TGTGCCAGCAGTTTAGTTCAGGGTCCCCCTGGAAACACCATATATTTT. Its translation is CASSLVQGPPGNTIYF. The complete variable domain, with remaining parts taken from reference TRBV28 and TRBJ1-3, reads DVKVTQSSRYLVKRTGEKVFLECVQDMDHENMFWYRQDPGLGLRLIYFSYDVKMKEKGDIPEGYSVSREKKERFSLILESASTNQTSMYLCASSLVQGPPGNTIYFGEGSWLTVV.

The CDR3 protein is CASSLTSDYNEQFF. CDR3 DNA sequence: TGTGCCAGCAGCTTAACGTCGGACTACAATGAGCAGTTCTTC. The V gene is TRBV7-9, the J gene TRBJ2-1; no firm D call. The V end lost 2 bases, the J end lost 3 bases, and 8 bases lay between the germline ends. The CDR3 has 14 amino acids. From germline, CDR1 is SEHNR and CDR2 FQNEAQ (reference sequence).

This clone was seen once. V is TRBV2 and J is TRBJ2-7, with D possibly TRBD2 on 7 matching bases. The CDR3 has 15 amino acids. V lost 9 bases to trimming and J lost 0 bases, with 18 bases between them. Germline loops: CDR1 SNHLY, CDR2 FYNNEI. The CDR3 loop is CASGGVQGLSYEQYF. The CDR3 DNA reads TGTGCCAGTGGGGGGGTACAGGGCCTCTCCTACGAGCAGTACTTC. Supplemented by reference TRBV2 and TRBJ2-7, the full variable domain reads EPEVTQTPSHQVTQMGQEVILRCVPISNHLYFYWYRQILGQKVEFLVSFYNNEISEKSEIFDDQFSVERPDGSNFTLKIRSTKLEDSAMYFCASGGVQGLSYEQYFGPGTRLTVT.

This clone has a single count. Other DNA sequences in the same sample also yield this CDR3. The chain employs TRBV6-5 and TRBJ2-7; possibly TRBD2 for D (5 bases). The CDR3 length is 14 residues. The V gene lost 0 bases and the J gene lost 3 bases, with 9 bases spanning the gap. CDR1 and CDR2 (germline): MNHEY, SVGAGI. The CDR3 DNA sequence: TGTGCCAGCAGTTACTCCACGAGCGGCTACGAGCAGTACTTC. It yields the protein CASSYSTSGYEQYF.

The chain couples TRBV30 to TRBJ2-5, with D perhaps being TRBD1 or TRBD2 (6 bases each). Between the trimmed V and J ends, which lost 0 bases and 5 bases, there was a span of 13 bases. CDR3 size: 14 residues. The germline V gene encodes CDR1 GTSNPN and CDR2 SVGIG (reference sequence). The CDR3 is CAWSVLGGQETQYF. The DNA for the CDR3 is TGTGCCTGGAGTGTATTGGGGGGCCAGGAGACCCAGTACTTC.

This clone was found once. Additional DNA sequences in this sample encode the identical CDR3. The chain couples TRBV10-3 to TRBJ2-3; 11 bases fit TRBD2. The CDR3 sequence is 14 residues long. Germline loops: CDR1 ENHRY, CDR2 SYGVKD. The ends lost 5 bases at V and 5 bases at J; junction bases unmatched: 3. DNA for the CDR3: TGTGCCATCAGTTTAGCGGGGGGGCTAGATACGCAGTATTTT. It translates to CAISLAGGLDTQYF.

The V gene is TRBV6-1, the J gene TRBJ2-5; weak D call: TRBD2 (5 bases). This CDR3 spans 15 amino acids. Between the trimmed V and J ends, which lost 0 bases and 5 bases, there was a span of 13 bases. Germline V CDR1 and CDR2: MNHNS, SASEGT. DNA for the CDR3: TGTGCCAGCAGTGAAGCGCCCGGGGAATGGGAGACCCAGTACTTC. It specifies CASSEAPGEWETQYF.

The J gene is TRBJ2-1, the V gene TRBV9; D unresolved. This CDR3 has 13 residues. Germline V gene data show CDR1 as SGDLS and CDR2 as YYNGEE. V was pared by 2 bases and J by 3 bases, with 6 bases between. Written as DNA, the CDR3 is TGTGCCAGCAGCGTCTCCGACTACAATGAGCAGTTCTTC. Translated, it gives CASSVSDYNEQFF.